These 6 T cell receptor beta chains came from one sample sequenced in a study of T-cell memory formation after mild COVID-19. From the 5' RACE reads, TCRdb called clonotypes with MiXCR, one entry per CDR3 protein. The data show around 410,000 distinct CDR3 sequences, with less than 25% seen just once and around 13% held by the top ten. Sequencing used PBMCs or a T cell subset sorted from them (not recorded which). These receptors were obtained from an adult woman who had mild COVID-19 (a few samples of this study predate the infection). Cell type and time point are not known.

This chain connects TRBV21-1 to TRBJ2-7; no DNA check was done on the table's D call, TRBD1. TRBV21-1 is shown as a pseudogene. The length of the CDR3 is 15 residues. CDR3 sequence reads: CASSKHRDRDYEQYF. Written as DNA, the CDR3 is TGTGCCAGCAGCAAACACCGGGACAGGGATTACGAGCAGTACTTC.

The chain has TRBV7-2 and TRBJ1-1; a weak D match, TRBD1 (5 bases). Germline CDR1 SGHTA, CDR2 FQGNSA. V lost 2 bases and J 4 bases, leaving 17 bases between the germline ends. This CDR3 region has 16 residues. As DNA, the CDR3 is TGTGCCAGCAGCTTAAGAGGGGAACAAGGGAGCACTGAAGCTTTCTTT. Translated, it gives CASSLRGEQGSTEAFF.

The rearrangement links TRBV20-1 to TRBJ1-1; D may be TRBD1 (5 bases). This CDR3 has 11 residues. The V end lost 2 bases, the J end lost 11 bases, and 12 bases lay between the germline ends. Per germline, CDR1 DFQATT and CDR2 SNEGSKA (reference sequence). The CDR3 coding sequence is TGCAGTGCTAGACCCGGGACGAACGCTTTCTTT. It translates to CSARPGTNAFF.

The DNA of the CDR3 is TGTGCCAGCAGTTTGGGGACGGCGAGCAATCAGCCCCAGCATTTT. Its protein is CASSLGTASNQPQHF. This chain joins TRBV12-3 or TRBV12-4 and TRBJ1-5; D possibly corresponds to TRBD1 (5 bases). This CDR3 contains 15 residues. V was cut by 3 bases and J by 1 base, with 10 bases left in between.

This clonotype was seen more than once but under ten times. The V and J genes are TRBV18 and TRBJ2-5; TRBD1 aligns across 9 bases. Germline values: CDR1 KGHSH, CDR2 LQKENI. The CDR3 runs 15 residues. Losses at the gene ends were 5 bases for V and 1 base for J; bases not matched to a gene: 5. The CDR3 is CASSATGGFQETQYF. CDR3 DNA: TGTGCCAGCTCAGCGACAGGGGGATTCCAAGAGACCCAGTACTTC.

Many counts were recorded for this clonotype. This chain uses TRBV28 with TRBJ1-5, with TRBD1 identical over 7 bases. V was pared by 3 bases and J by 6 bases, with 5 bases of the junction left unmatched. This CDR3 is built from 14 residues. The germline V gene encodes CDR1 MDHEN and CDR2 SYDVKM. The CDR3 region is CASSFVTGPQPQHF. The CDR3 nucleotides read TGTGCCAGCAGTTTTGTGACAGGGCCTCAGCCCCAGCATTTT.